The T cell receptor beta chain described here comes from a study of cytomegalovirus exposure and HLA in healthy donors. V trimming: 2 bases; J trimming: 0 bases; junction bases outside the gene matches: 10. This CDR3 is built from 19 residues. The germline CDR1 and CDR2 sequences are LNHDA and SQIVND (reference sequence). Findings and caveats of the study: The study put some 150 TCR beta chains on its list as cytomegalovirus-associated. A later analysis by the authors found several of the most significant clusters apparently linked to common viral pathogens. According to a later analysis, most TCR beta chains associated with CMV appeared HLA-restricted.

A remark on this clone: Its antigen is not identified.

Vbeta (60) and Jbeta (13) primers were used in the PCR. The assay was immunoSEQ multiplex PCR, and TCRdb's table has in-frame clones only and misses some. The data show around 130,000 clones, approximately 80% seen once. The chain couples TRBV19 to TRBJ1-5, with 10 bases lining up with TRBD1. The specimen sequenced was PBMCs. The receptor's source is a girl aged 2 to 10 in good health and CMV-seronegative. The CDR3 is CASSIRGGTGDYSNQPQHF. The DNA for the CDR3 is TGTGCCAGTAGTATAAGGGGCGGGACAGGGGATTATAGCAATCAGCCCCAGCATTTT.